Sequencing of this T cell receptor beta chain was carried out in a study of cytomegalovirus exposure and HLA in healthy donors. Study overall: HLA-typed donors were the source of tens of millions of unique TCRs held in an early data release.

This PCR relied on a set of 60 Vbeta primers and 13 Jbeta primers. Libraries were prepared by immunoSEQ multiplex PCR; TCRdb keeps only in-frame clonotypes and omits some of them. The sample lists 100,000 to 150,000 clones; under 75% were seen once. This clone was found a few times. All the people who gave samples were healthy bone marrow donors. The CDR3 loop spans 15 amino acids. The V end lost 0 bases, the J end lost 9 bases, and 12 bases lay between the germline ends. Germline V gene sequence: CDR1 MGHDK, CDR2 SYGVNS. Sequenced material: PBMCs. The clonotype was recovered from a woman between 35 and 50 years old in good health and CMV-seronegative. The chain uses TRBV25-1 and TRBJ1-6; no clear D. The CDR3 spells CASSEYRGKGSPLHF. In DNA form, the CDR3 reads TGTGCCAGCAGTGAATATCGAGGGAAAGGTTCACCCCTCCACTTT. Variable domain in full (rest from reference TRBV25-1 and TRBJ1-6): EADIYQTPRYLVIGTGKKITLECSQTMGHDKMYWYQQDPGMELHLIHYSYGVNSTEKGDLSSESTVSRIRTEHFPLTLESARPSHTSQYLCASSEYRGKGSPLHFGNGTRLTVT.